These T cell receptor beta chains were read from a single sample in a study of cytomegalovirus exposure and HLA in healthy donors. Profiled with immunoSEQ multiplex PCR; TCRdb holds only in-frame clones, not every one. The table lists about 120,000 clones, roughly 70% of them singletons. The sample was PBMCs. These receptors all stem from a woman between 35 and 50 years old in good health and CMV-seropositive. Both conserved end residues are part of each CDR3. D genes are given only for firm matches. Rows give clone size only sometimes, using once, few, many, or a class for an expanded clone.

few,TRBJ1-1,TRBV10-3,TRBD1,TGTGCCATCAGTGAGTCGCAGGGGGCCGGAGGAACTGAAGCTTTCTTT,CAISESQGAGGTEAFF
NA,TRBJ2-3,TRBV4-2,NA,TGTGCCAGCAGCCCCGAAGGGGGGGCGACAGATACGCAGTATTTT,CASSPEGGATDTQYF
NA,TRBJ1-4,TRBV2,TRBD1,TGTGCCAGCAGCGGGACAGGGGCAACTAATGAAAAACTGTTTTTT,CASSGTGATNEKLFF
NA,TRBJ1-3,TRBV5-1,NA,TGCGCCAGCAGTCCTAGACTGAGCTCTGGAAACACCATATATTTT,CASSPRLSSGNTIYF
NA,TRBJ1-4,TRBV9,TRBD1,TGTGCCAGCAGCGTAGAGGGGGCGACTAATGAAAAACTGTTTTTT,CASSVEGATNEKLFF
NA,TRBJ2-7,TRBV29-1,NA,TGCAGCGTCGGGGAAGCCGAGCTCTACGAGCAGTACTTC,CSVGEAELYEQYF
NA,TRBJ1-1,TRBV5-1,NA,TGCGCCAGCAGTAAGGGGGAAAGTGCTGAAGCTTTCTTT,CASSKGESAEAFF
NA,TRBJ2-7,TRBV2,NA,TGTGCCAGCAGTGAACAGAACAGGGACTACGAGCAGTACTTC,CASSEQNRDYEQYF
NA,TRBJ2-3,TRBV19,NA,TGTGCCAGTAGTATATCGGGACTTTCTCCACATGATACGCAGTATTTT,CASSISGLSPHDTQYF
NA,TRBJ1-1,TRBV6-6,NA,TGTGCCAGCAGTTACTCGAAAGTAACAGGGTACACTGAAGCTTTCTTT,CASSYSKVTGYTEAFF
NA,TRBJ2-6,TRBV7-9,NA,TGTGCCAGCAGCCCCCCCGCTGGGGCCAACGTCCTGACTTTC,CASSPPAGANVLTF
NA,TRBJ1-1,TRBV27,NA,TGTGCCAGCAGTCCTCGCTTGACAGAGTTGAACACTGAAGCTTTCTTT,CASSPRLTELNTEAFF
few,TRBJ1-2,TRBV5-1,TRBD1,TGCGCCAGCACCCAACCGGGACAGGGAGTATATGGCTACACCTTC,CASTQPGQGVYGYTF
NA,TRBJ2-3,TRBV28,NA,TGTGCCAGCCAGTCAATATATACGCAGTATTTT,CASQSIYTQYF
NA,TRBJ2-4,TRBV2,NA,TGTGCCAGCCAGATTTCGGGACACATCGGAAGCATTCAGTACTTC,CASQISGHIGSIQYF
NA,TRBJ1-2,TRBV30,NA,TGTGCCTGGAGTGTACTGGCAGGGGCTCATGGCTACACCTTC,CAWSVLAGAHGYTF
once,TRBJ2-1,TRBV27,TRBD1,TGTGCCAGTACGGACAGGGTATACAATGAGCAGTTCTTC,CASTDRVYNEQFF
NA,TRBJ1-2,TRBV7-2,TRBD1,TGTGCCGGACACAGGGGGCGCCCCTATGGCTACACCTTC,CAGHRGRPYGYTF
many,TRBJ2-6,TRBV6-4,TRBD2,TGTGCCAGCAGTGGGACTAGCGGCTCTGGGGCCAACGTCCTGACTTTC,CASSGTSGSGANVLTF
NA,TRBJ2-7,TRBV6-1,NA,TGTGCCAGCAGTTCAGGGATTAGCTCCTACGAGCAGTACTTC,CASSSGISSYEQYF
NA,TRBJ1-1,TRBV7-9,NA,TGTGCCAGCAGGGGGGGAAGCACTGAAGCTTTCTTT,CASRGGSTEAFF
NA,TRBJ1-4,TRBV5-1,TRBD1,TGCGCCAGCAGGGGACAGGAAAATGAAAAACTGTTTTTT,CASRGQENEKLFF
few,TRBJ2-3,TRBV5-1,TRBD2,TGCGCCAGCAGCGAGCGGGGGGGCACAGATACGCAGTATTTT,CASSERGGTDTQYF
NA,TRBJ2-7,TRBV5-4,NA,TGTGCCAGCAGCCCCCCGGCGGGGAACTACGAGCAGTACTTC,CASSPPAGNYEQYF
few,TRBJ1-3,TRBV19,NA,TGTGCCAGTAGTATTCAGGGTTTTGGAAACACCATATATTTT,CASSIQGFGNTIYF
NA,TRBJ2-5,TRBV6-5,TRBD2,TGTGCCAGCAGTTATGGTCTAGGGGAGGGGGAGACCCAGTACTTC,CASSYGLGEGETQYF
few,TRBJ2-7,TRBV5-1,TRBD2,TGCGCCAGCAGCGGGCAAGCGGGAGTGTCCTCCGAGCAGTACTTC,CASSGQAGVSSEQYF
NA,TRBJ2-5,TRBV9,NA,TGTGCCAGCAGCGTAGCGGGAGCCGGGGAGACCCAGTACTTC,CASSVAGAGETQYF
NA,TRBJ2-3,TRBV5-1,NA,TGCGCCAGCAGCTTGGAAATAGCGGCTAGCACAGATACGCAGTATTTT,CASSLEIAASTDTQYF
NA,TRBJ1-4,TRBV28,NA,TGTGCCAGCAGTCCTAGCCGGGTCCATGCGGCAACTAATGAAAAACTGTTTTTT,CASSPSRVHAATNEKLFF
few,TRBJ2-6,TRBV28,NA,TGTGCCAGCAGTCCCTGGACAGACGGCTCTGGGGCCAACGTCCTGACTTTC,CASSPWTDGSGANVLTF
NA,TRBJ2-1,TRBV2,TRBD2,TGTGCCAGCACCGAAGATGCGGGAGGCGCCTACAATGAGCAGTTCTTC,CASTEDAGGAYNEQFF
NA,TRBJ2-2,TRBV7-9,NA,TGTGCCAGCAGCTTAGGCGGGGCGAGCACCGGGGAGCTGTTTTTT,CASSLGGASTGELFF
NA,TRBJ2-7,TRBV28,NA,TGTGCCAGCAGTTCCCCTCTGAGCTCCTACGAGCAGTACTTC,CASSSPLSSYEQYF
NA,TRBJ2-5,TRBV6-5,NA,TGTGCCAGCAGACGAGGGCCGGGAGAGACCCAGTACTTC,CASRRGPGETQYF
NA,TRBJ2-3,TRBV25-1,TRBD1,TGTGCCAGCAGTGATAATGTCGGGACAGGTGCAGATACGCAGTATTTT,CASSDNVGTGADTQYF
NA,TRBJ1-5,TRBV27,TRBD1,TGTGCCAGCAGTTTGGACAGGGTTCGGCAGCCCCAGCATTTT,CASSLDRVRQPQHF
few,TRBJ1-2,TRBV19,TRBD1,TGTGCCAGTAGTATAGAGAGGACAGGGGTCAATGGCTACACCTTC,CASSIERTGVNGYTF
NA,TRBJ2-7,TRBV19,TRBD1,TGTGCCAGTAGTACCACAGGGGGGAACTACGAGCAGTACTTC,CASSTTGGNYEQYF
NA,TRBJ1-2,TRBV7-3,TRBD1,TGTGCCAGCAGCCCCGGACAGGGTGACTATGGCTACACCTTC,CASSPGQGDYGYTF
NA,TRBJ1-2,TRBV9,NA,TGTGCCAGCAGCGCCGCGAACTATGGCTACACCTTC,CASSAANYGYTF
NA,TRBJ2-7,TRBV18,TRBD1,TGTGCCAGCTCACCTATAGGACAGGGGACCTACGAGCAGTACTTC,CASSPIGQGTYEQYF
once,TRBJ1-1,TRBV25-1,TRBD1,TGTGCCAGCAGTGGAGTTAGAGCCGGACAGGGGTTGACTGAAGCTTTCTTT,CASSGVRAGQGLTEAFF
once,TRBJ2-3,TRBV6-5,NA,TGTGCCGGCAGCCCGCTAGCGCGTAGCACAGATACGCAGTATTTT,CAGSPLARSTDTQYF
NA,TRBJ2-7,TRBV29-1,NA,TGCAGCGTTGAAGCACAGGTGGGCAACGAGCAGTACTTC,CSVEAQVGNEQYF
NA,TRBJ2-1,TRBV28,TRBD2,TGTGCCAGCAGCCGAGGGGGTCCCGGGACTAGCGTCTACAATGAGCAGTTCTTC,CASSRGGPGTSVYNEQFF
NA,TRBJ2-3,TRBV4-3,TRBD2,TGCGCCAGCAGCCACAGGACTAGCGGGAGCGGGACAGATACGCAGTATTTT,CASSHRTSGSGTDTQYF
once,TRBJ2-7,TRBV7-3,TRBD1,TGTGCCAGCAGCCTTCTACAGGGGGCGGGCGAGCAGTACTTC,CASSLLQGAGEQYF
NA,TRBJ1-5,TRBV27,TRBD1,TGTGCCAGCGGGACGTGGGCAGGGGGGCAGCCCCAGCATTTT,CASGTWAGGQPQHF
few,TRBJ1-1,TRBV19,TRBD1,TGTGCCAGTAGTACGACAGGGTTGGGCACTGAAGCTTTCTTT,CASSTTGLGTEAFF
NA,TRBJ1-2,TRBV7-9,NA,TGTGCCAGCAGCTTATCACAGGGAGTCGGCTACACCTTC,CASSLSQGVGYTF
NA,TRBJ1-4,TRBV7-9,TRBD1,TGTGCCAGCAGCCCCAAAGGGGGCGAAGGTAACGAAAAACTGTTTTTT,CASSPKGGEGNEKLFF
few,TRBJ2-3,TRBV25-1,TRBD1,TGTGCCAGCAGTGACAGGGGGTATGAAATTGCAGATACGCAGTATTTT,CASSDRGYEIADTQYF
NA,TRBJ2-7,TRBV6-5,TRBD2,TGTGCCACCGCCGCCGGGCTAGCGGGTGCCTACGAGCAGTACTTC,CATAAGLAGAYEQYF